The 13 T cell receptor beta chains below all came from one sample that was sequenced in a study of shared clonotypes between healthy human individuals. Sequenced by immunoSEQ multiplex PCR; TCRdb stores in-frame clones only, minus some. In the table there are millions of clones, 93% of which are singletons. Sequenced input: naive CD4+ T cells from PBMCs. The subset: CD45RA+ positively selected. The receptors originated from a man between 18 and 29 years old in good health. Some clones in this sample may be carry-over from other donors' samples.

This chain joins TRBV4-3 and TRBJ1-5; a possible D gene is TRBD1 (5 bases). Germline values: CDR1 LGHNA, CDR2 YSLEER. The V end lost 0 bases, the J end lost 7 bases, and 13 bases lay between the germline ends. The CDR3 sequence is 15 residues long. CDR3 protein: CASSQDPGRGQPQHF. The CDR3 region has the DNA TGCGCCAGCAGCCAAGATCCAGGGCGGGGGCAGCCCCAGCATTTT.

The V gene is TRBV5-5, the J gene TRBJ2-7; D possibly corresponds to TRBD2 (5 bases). The germline V gene has CDR1 SGHKS and CDR2 YYEKEE (reference sequence). Trimming took 0 bases from V and 4 from J, leaving 14 bases between them. The CDR3 length is 15 residues. As DNA, the CDR3 is TGTGCCAGCAGCTTGGCCCCGACGGGATCTTACGAGCAGTACTTC. It yields the protein CASSLAPTGSYEQYF.

The chain employs TRBV10-3 and TRBJ1-5; no clear D gene. The germline V gene encodes CDR1 ENHRY and CDR2 SYGVKD. The CDR3 runs 18 residues. Trimming shortened V by 3 bases and J by 2 bases, and 20 bases separated the two germline ends. CDR3 amino acids: CAISDLQWYPGGNQPQHF. The CDR3 DNA is TGTGCCATCAGTGATCTCCAGTGGTACCCTGGGGGCAATCAGCCCCAGCATTTT.

The chain links TRBV9 to TRBJ1-2, with D uncertain. The CDR3 consists of 12 residues. Germline CDR1 SGDLS, CDR2 YYNGEE. V dropped 4 bases and J dropped 4 bases, with 8 bases sitting between them. This CDR3 is CASSLNTYGYTF. DNA of the CDR3: TGTGCCAGCAGCTTAAACACCTATGGCTACACCTTC.

The CDR3 DNA reads TGTGCCAGCAGACCTCCTAGACAAGAGACCCAGTACTTC. Protein sequence: CASRPPRQETQYF. This chain uses TRBV6-5 with TRBJ2-5; D gene ambiguous. V was clipped by 6 bases and J by 2 bases, with 10 bases between them. The CDR3 runs to 13 residues. Germline V CDR1 and CDR2: MNHEY, SVGAGI.

J is TRBJ1-5 and V is TRBV19; no firm D call. The germline V gene has CDR1 LNHDA and CDR2 SQIVND (reference sequence). V lost 5 bases to trimming and J lost 7 bases, with 15 bases between them. The CDR3 sequence is 14 residues long. CDR3 loop: CASSPVGGGQPQHF. The CDR3 DNA reads TGTGCCAGTAGTCCAGTGGGAGGCGGACAGCCCCAGCATTTT. Variable domain in full (rest from reference TRBV19 and TRBJ1-5): DGGITQSPKYLFRKEGQNVTLSCEQNLNHDAMYWYRQDPGQGLRLIYYSQIVNDFQKGDIAEGYSVSREKKESFPLTVTSAQKNPTAFYLCASSPVGGGQPQHFGDGTRLSIL.

This clone was detected once. An end of the junction differs from the germline gene, which may be a read error. The genes are TRBV5-1 and TRBJ2-7, with 13 nucleotides matching TRBD2. The CDR3 extends over 16 amino acids. The V gene's germline CDR1 is SGHRS and CDR2 YFSETQ. The CDR3, as DNA: TGCGCCAGCAGCTTGGGACTAGCGGGAGGCTCCCACGAGCAGTACTTC. Amino acids: CASSLGLAGGSHEQYF.

The J gene is TRBJ2-2, the V gene TRBV9; TRBD2 might be the D (6 bases). The CDR3 contains 19 residues. The V end lost 3 bases, the J end lost 1 base, and 22 bases lay between the germline ends. Germline V gene lookup returns CDR1 SGDLS and CDR2 YYNGEE. The CDR3 protein is CASSASPGATWGNTGELFF. CDR3 DNA: TGTGCCAGCAGCGCCTCCCCGGGAGCAACCTGGGGGAACACCGGGGAGCTGTTTTTT.

The V gene is TRBV5-1, the J gene TRBJ2-2, with D unclear. The CDR3 loop spans 17 amino acids. Germline V gene lookup returns CDR1 SGHRS and CDR2 YFSETQ. V was cut by 0 bases and J by 4 bases, with 16 bases left in between. The DNA for the CDR3 is TGCGCCAGCAGCTTGGGACGACCCCTTACACGCACCGGGGAGCTGTTTTTT. Its protein product is CASSLGRPLTRTGELFF.

The CDR3 sequence is CASSLWSGGDQPQHF. CDR3 DNA sequence: TGTGCCAGCAGTTTATGGTCAGGAGGAGATCAGCCCCAGCATTTT. The J gene is TRBJ1-5, the V gene TRBV28; D not resolved. CDR1 is MDHEN and CDR2 is SYDVKM in the germline V gene. With 0 bases removed from V and 5 bases from J, the gap between germline ends came to 11 bases. CDR3 length equals 15 residues.

The genes are TRBV28 and TRBJ1-4; D remains ambiguous. CDR1 and CDR2 from the germline V gene are MDHEN and SYDVKM. The CDR3 has 16 amino acids. The ends were cut back, 6 bases at V and 3 bases at J, with 17 bases in the middle. Here the CDR3 reads CASRNRTRRANEKLFF. Written as DNA, the CDR3 is TGTGCCAGCAGAAACCGCACACGGCGGGCTAATGAAAAACTGTTTTTT.

This chain links TRBV5-1 with TRBJ1-5; tentative D call: TRBD1 (6 bases). Germline lookup yields CDR1 SGHRS and CDR2 YFSETQ. The CDR3 length is 17 residues. Trimming pared 2 bases from V and 2 bases from J, leaving 17 bases between. The CDR3 loop reads CASSFDGGRPGNQPQHF. CDR3 bases: TGCGCCAGCAGCTTCGACGGGGGCCGGCCCGGCAATCAGCCCCAGCATTTT.

The chain recombines TRBV6-4 with TRBJ1-2; D may be TRBD1 (5 bases). Trimming removed 0 bases from V and 8 bases from J, with 16 bases in between. This CDR3 is built from 15 residues. The V gene's germline CDR1 is MRHNA and CDR2 SNTAGT. CDR3 protein: CASSDSGAARDGYTF. CDR3 nucleotide sequence: TGTGCCAGCAGTGACTCTGGGGCAGCCAGGGACGGCTACACCTTC.